This T cell receptor (beta chain) was sequenced in a study of spatial heterogeneity in lung cancer. Study background: Tumor-region TCR transcript counts correlated strongly with a T cell module score from matched bulk RNA-seq.

Trimming took 5 bases from V and 6 from J; bases not matched to a gene: 10. The CDR3 contains 15 residues. The V gene's germline CDR1 is SGHTA and CDR2 FQGNSA. Study results and caveats: Mutation tallies in tumors tracked expanded intratumoral alpha and beta TCR counts. Expanded TCR counts, ubiquitous and regional, correlated respectively with ubiquitous and regional nonsynonymous mutation counts.

For this clonotype: Its antigen is unidentified. This beta chain is a stray sequence in a library constructed for alpha chains; its clone size is not meaningful.

TCRdb re-derived calls from the 5' RACE reads in MiXCR, one entry per CDR3 protein. The sample includes 4,400 or so distinct CDR3 sequences, approximately 13% of them seen just once. Sample time point: sample taken at primary tumor resection. Unsorted whole RNA from tumor, nontumor lung or frozen PBMC underwent sequencing. The chain recombines TRBV7-2 with TRBJ1-2; 9 bases align to TRBD1. The source material was lung tumor tissue, sampled at surgery. The clonotype originates from a male donor with early-stage non-small cell lung cancer. The CDR3 loop reads CASSHYDRGKDGYTF. The CDR3 DNA is TGTGCCAGCAGCCATTATGACAGGGGGAAAGATGGCTACACCTTC.